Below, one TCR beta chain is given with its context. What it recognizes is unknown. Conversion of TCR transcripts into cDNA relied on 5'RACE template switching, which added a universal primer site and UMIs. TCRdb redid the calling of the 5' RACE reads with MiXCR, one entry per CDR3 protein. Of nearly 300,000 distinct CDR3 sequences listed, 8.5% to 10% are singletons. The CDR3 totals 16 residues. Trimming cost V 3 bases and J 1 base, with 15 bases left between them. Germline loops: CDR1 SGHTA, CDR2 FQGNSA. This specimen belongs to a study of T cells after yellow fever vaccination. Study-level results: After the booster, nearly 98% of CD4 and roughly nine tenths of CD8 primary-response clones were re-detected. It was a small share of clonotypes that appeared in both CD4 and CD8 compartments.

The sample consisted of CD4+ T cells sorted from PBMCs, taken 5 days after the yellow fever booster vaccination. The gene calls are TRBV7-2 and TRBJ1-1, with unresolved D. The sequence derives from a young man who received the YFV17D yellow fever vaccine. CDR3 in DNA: TGTGCCAGCAGCTTTTCTGGGCCCAGACGGAACACTGAAGCTTTCTTT. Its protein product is CASSFSGPRRNTEAFF.